Sequencing of this T cell receptor (beta chain) was carried out in a study of control samples from healthy donors and cancer patients (TCRdb year 2020). In the case of this clone: The antigen it recognizes is unknown. No per-base quality is available; no much larger clone lies one base away.

The CDR3 goes from the cysteine to the phenylalanine over 17 residues. Only the CDR3 part of the read is kept: 51 bases, read in frame from the first base. V and J are truncated by 4 bases and 2 bases respectively, leaving an intervening sequence of 20 bases. The library was made by the immunoSEQ multiplex PCR assay. TCRdb provides this immuneACCESS table in a form limited to in-frame rearrangements. Some clones are lacking; in checked studies, under half of them reflect an unresolved V gene, and why the rest are absent is not known. The sample table records 120,000 or so clones; over 75% of these occur just once. Around 1.8% of the sample rests with the top ten.

The rearranged chain carries TRBV5-3 and TRBJ2-3; perhaps TRBD2 is the D gene, with 6 bases matching. TRBV5-3 is noted as an ORF with a role that remains uncertain. This receptor was taken from a man in his late teens or twenties in good health. The sequencing input was blood. The CDR3 protein is CARSLIRGSGNTDTQYF. The DNA reads as follows: TGTGCCAGAAGCCTTATCCGGGGTAGCGGAAACACAGATACGCAGTATTTT.